Listed below are T cell receptor beta chains from one sample, sequenced in a study of metastatic and nonmetastatic thyroid tumors. TCRdb redid the clone calls on the PCR reads using MiXCR. The sample gives 30,000 to 40,000 clones, about a fifth of which show up once; less than 4% is in the top ten. The sample consisted of tumor tissue. These receptors all come from a male donor with papillary thyroid cancer or a benign thyroid nodule (not recorded which). Some clones in this sample may be carry-over from other donors' samples. Both conserved end residues are trimmed from each CDR3.

J: TRBJ2-3; V: TRBV20-1; CDR3: SVFGAGTSGRAADTQY
J: TRBJ2-3; V: TRBV6-1; CDR3: ASSPGGSDTQY
J: TRBJ2-2; V: TRBV6-1; CDR3: ASTLTGDNTGELF
J: TRBJ2-1; V: TRBV24-1; CDR3: ATSGSSGNNEQF
J: TRBJ2-7; V: TRBV2; CDR3: ASRSGRQGAAREQY
J: TRBJ2-7; V: TRBV2; CDR3: ASSESSGKSHEQY
J: TRBJ2-7; V: TRBV7-3; CDR3: ASSPDGYEQY
J: TRBJ1-1; V: TRBV19; CDR3: ASSMTGNTEAF
J: TRBJ1-2; V: TRBV28; CDR3: ACESPNYGYT
J: TRBJ2-7; V: TRBV9; CDR3: ASSDLAGGGEQY